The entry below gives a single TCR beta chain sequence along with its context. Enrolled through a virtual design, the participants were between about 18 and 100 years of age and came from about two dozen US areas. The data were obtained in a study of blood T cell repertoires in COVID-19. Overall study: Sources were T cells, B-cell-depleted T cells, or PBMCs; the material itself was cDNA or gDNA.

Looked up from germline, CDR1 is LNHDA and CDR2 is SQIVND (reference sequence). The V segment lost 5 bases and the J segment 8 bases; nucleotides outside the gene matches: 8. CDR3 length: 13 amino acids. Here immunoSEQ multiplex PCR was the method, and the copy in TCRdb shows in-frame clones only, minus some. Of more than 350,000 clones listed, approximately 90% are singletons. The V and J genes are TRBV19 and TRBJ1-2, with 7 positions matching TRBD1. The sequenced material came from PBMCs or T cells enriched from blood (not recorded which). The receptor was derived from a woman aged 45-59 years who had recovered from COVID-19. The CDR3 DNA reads TGTGCCAGTAGTCAGCAGGGGGTTCAGGGCTACACCTTC. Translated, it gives CASSQQGVQGYTF.